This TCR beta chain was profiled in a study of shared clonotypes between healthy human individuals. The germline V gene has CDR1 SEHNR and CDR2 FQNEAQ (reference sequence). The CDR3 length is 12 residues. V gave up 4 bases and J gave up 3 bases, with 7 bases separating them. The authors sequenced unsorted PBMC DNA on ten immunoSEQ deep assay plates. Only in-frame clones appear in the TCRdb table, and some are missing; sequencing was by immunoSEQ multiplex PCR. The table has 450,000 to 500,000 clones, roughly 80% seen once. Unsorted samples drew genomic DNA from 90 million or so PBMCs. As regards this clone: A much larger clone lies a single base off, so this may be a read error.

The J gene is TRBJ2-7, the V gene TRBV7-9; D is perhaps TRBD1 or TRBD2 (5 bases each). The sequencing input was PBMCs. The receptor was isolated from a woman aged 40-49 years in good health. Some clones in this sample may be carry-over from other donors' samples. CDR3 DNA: TGTGCCAGCAGCTGGGACGGCTACGAGCAGTACTTC. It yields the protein CASSWDGYEQYF.